This is a list of T cell receptor beta chains from one sample in a study of blood T cell repertoires in COVID-19. TCRdb's copy holds only in-frame clones and misses some; the assay was immunoSEQ multiplex PCR. The sample shows fewer than 500,000 clones, about 89% of them seen only once. Sequencing was carried out using peripheral blood. The receptors originated from a woman in her twenties or thirties with acute or convalescent COVID-19. CDR3s include the opening cysteine and the closing phenylalanine or tryptophan. Each record gives: J gene, clone size, D gene, V gene, CDR3 protein, CDR3 DNA. The D gene is left open where the match is weak. Expanded clones get a size class; other rows say once, few or many, or leave the size out.

>TRBJ2-7|NA|NA|TRBV4-1
CASSKVEGYEQYF
TGCGCCAGCAGCAAAGTTGAGGGATACGAGCAGTACTTC
>TRBJ2-2|NA|TRBD1|TRBV18
CASSKDRGITGELFF
TGTGCCAGCTCGAAGGACAGGGGTATCACCGGGGAGCTGTTTTTT
>TRBJ2-5|NA|NA|TRBV7-2
CASSPDSIIPQYF
TGTGCCAGCAGCCCTGACTCGATTATTCCCCAGTACTTC
>TRBJ2-5|NA|NA|TRBV29-1
CSVDGEVETQYF
TGCAGCGTTGATGGCGAGGTAGAGACCCAGTACTTC
>TRBJ2-7|NA|TRBD1|TRBV27
CASSPSPPLQGIYEQYF
TGTGCCAGCAGTCCTTCTCCCCCCCTACAGGGGATCTACGAGCAGTACTTC
>TRBJ1-6|NA|TRBD1|TRBV5-3
CARSKYRGSYNSPLHF
TGTGCCAGGAGCAAATACAGGGGTTCCTATAATTCACCCCTCCACTTT
>TRBJ1-1|NA|TRBD1|TRBV7-6
CASSLEGDSNTEAFF
TGTGCCAGCAGCTTAGAGGGGGACAGTAACACTGAAGCTTTCTTT
>TRBJ2-2|NA|NA|TRBV10-3
CAISASSRDTGELFF
TGTGCCATCAGTGCGTCTAGCCGCGACACCGGGGAGCTGTTTTTT
>TRBJ2-2|NA|TRBD2|TRBV6-6
CASSYWRGGTGELFF
TGTGCCAGCAGTTATTGGCGGGGGGGCACCGGGGAGCTGTTTTTT
>TRBJ2-1|few|TRBD2|TRBV27
CASSRSPAGGNEQFF
TGTGCCAGCAGCCGATCTCCAGCGGGGGGGAATGAGCAGTTCTTC
>TRBJ1-1|NA|NA|TRBV12-3/TRBV12-4
CASGGPVGAFF
TGTGCCAGCGGAGGGCCTGTGGGAGCTTTCTTT
>TRBJ2-3|NA|TRBD2|TRBV6-2/TRBV6-3
CASSYSSRGGLGDTQYF
TGTGCCAGCAGTTACAGCTCACGGGGGGGCCTCGGAGATACGCAGTATTTT
>TRBJ2-3|NA|NA|TRBV9
CASSPAGARTDTQYF
TGTGCCAGCAGCCCTGCGGGGGCTCGCACAGATACGCAGTATTTT
>TRBJ1-6|NA|NA|TRBV30
CAWSVLGLYNSPLHF
TGTGCCTGGAGTGTACTAGGACTGTATAATTCACCCCTCCACTTT
>TRBJ2-7|NA|NA|TRBV27
CASSLAEHYEQYF
TGTGCCAGCAGTTTAGCGGAACACTACGAGCAGTACTTC
>TRBJ2-7|NA|NA|TRBV10-3
CATGPDGLYEQYF
TGTGCCACAGGGCCCGATGGGTTATACGAGCAGTACTTC
>TRBJ2-5|NA|TRBD2|TRBV7-7
CASSLRGGVGETQYF
TGTGCCAGCAGCCTACGGGGGGGCGTAGGTGAGACCCAGTACTTC
>TRBJ2-2|NA|TRBD1|TRBV7-9
CASRRTQGSNTGELFF
TGTGCCAGCAGGCGGACACAGGGGTCGAACACCGGGGAGCTGTTTTTT
>TRBJ1-1|NA|TRBD1|TRBV25-1
CASSDPDRGDTEAFF
TGTGCCAGCAGTGACCCGGACAGGGGGGACACTGAAGCTTTCTTT
>TRBJ2-1|NA|TRBD1|TRBV7-2
CASSFRDRSSFSYNEQFF
TGTGCCAGCAGCTTTCGGGACAGGTCCTCATTCTCCTACAATGAGCAGTTCTTC
>TRBJ1-6|NA|NA|TRBV7-5
CARSLDRENSPLHF
TGTGCCAGAAGCTTGGACAGGGAGAATTCACCCCTCCACTTT
>TRBJ1-1|NA|NA|TRBV5-5
CASSLGAANTEAFF
TGTGCCAGCAGCTTGGGGGCAGCGAACACTGAAGCTTTCTTT
>TRBJ2-5|NA|NA|TRBV2
CASSEAEAGWETQYF
TGTGCCAGCAGTGAAGCGGAAGCGGGCTGGGAGACCCAGTACTTC
>TRBJ2-7|NA|TRBD1|TRBV2
CASRTGGIYEQYF
TGTGCCAGCAGGACAGGGGGCATTTACGAGCAGTACTTC
>TRBJ2-1|NA|NA|TRBV7-3
CASSLGQNYNEQFF
TGTGCCAGCAGCTTAGGACAGAACTACAATGAGCAGTTCTTC
>TRBJ2-3|NA|TRBD2|TRBV5-1
CASSQAGDFTDTQYF
TGCGCCAGCAGTCAAGCGGGGGACTTCACAGATACGCAGTATTTT
>TRBJ2-5|few|NA|TRBV5-1
CASSRSAETQYF
TGCGCCAGCAGCCGTAGCGCGGAGACCCAGTACTTC
>TRBJ2-5|NA|TRBD2|TRBV14
CASSPPAGDPRETQYF
TGTGCCAGCAGCCCCCCCGCGGGGGATCCGAGGGAGACCCAGTACTTC
>TRBJ1-6|NA|NA|TRBV2
CASSPTGLSNSPLHF
TGTGCCAGCAGTCCTACAGGGCTTAGTAATTCACCCCTCCACTTT
>TRBJ2-1|NA|NA|TRBV6-6
CASSYSGTPVGNEQFF
TGTGCCAGCAGTTACTCAGGGACACCGGTTGGCAATGAGCAGTTCTTC
>TRBJ2-3|few|TRBD1|TRBV29-1
CSVRQGWDTQYF
TGCAGCGTAAGACAGGGGTGGGATACGCAGTATTTT
>TRBJ1-2|NA|TRBD1|TRBV28
CASSEIQGAWGYTF
TGTGCCAGCAGCGAAATTCAGGGGGCGTGGGGCTACACCTTC
>TRBJ2-7|few|NA|TRBV30
CAWRANTLEQYF
TGTGCCTGGAGAGCGAATACCCTGGAGCAGTACTTC
>TRBJ2-5|NA|NA|TRBV27
CASSPKTARETQYF
TGTGCCAGCAGTCCGAAGACCGCGCGGGAGACCCAGTACTTC
>TRBJ2-1|NA|NA|TRBV20-1
CSASSGNEQFF
TGCAGTGCTAGTTCGGGAAATGAGCAGTTCTTC
>TRBJ2-7|NA|NA|TRBV19
CASSPGPYYEQYF
TGTGCCAGTAGTCCAGGGCCTTACTACGAGCAGTACTTC
>TRBJ2-5|NA|TRBD2|TRBV29-1
CSVGKRLASETQYF
TGCAGCGTGGGAAAGAGACTAGCAAGCGAGACCCAGTACTTC
>TRBJ1-3|NA|TRBD1|TRBV6-5
CVSALGTGVGNTIYF
TGTGTCAGTGCGCTCGGGACAGGGGTTGGAAACACCATATATTTT
>TRBJ2-5|NA|TRBD2|TRBV19
CASQTTSSETQYF
TGTGCCAGTCAAACGACTAGCTCAGAGACCCAGTACTTC
>TRBJ2-5|once|TRBD2|TRBV11-2
CASSLSGGAGETQYF
TGTGCCAGCAGCCTTAGCGGGGGGGCCGGTGAGACCCAGTACTTC
>TRBJ1-5|NA|NA|TRBV5-5
CASSLWGDQPQHF
TGTGCCAGCAGCCTATGGGGGGATCAGCCCCAGCATTTT
>TRBJ2-1|once|TRBD2|TRBV11-2
CASSQRRRRGENNEQFF
TGTGCCAGCAGCCAACGGAGAAGGCGGGGGGAGAACAATGAGCAGTTCTTC
>TRBJ1-4|NA|NA|TRBV27
CASSSEINEKLFF
TGTGCCAGCAGTTCCGAGATTAATGAAAAACTGTTTTTT
>TRBJ1-1|NA|NA|TRBV27
CASSKGGPEAFF
TGTGCCAGCAGTAAAGGAGGGCCCGAAGCTTTCTTT
>TRBJ1-5|few|NA|TRBV6-5
CASILVLGNQPQHF
TGTGCCAGCATTTTAGTTTTGGGCAATCAGCCCCAGCATTTT
>TRBJ1-4|NA|TRBD1|TRBV7-9
CASSLTGVSPYEKLFF
TGTGCCAGCAGCTTGACAGGGGTATCCCCTTATGAAAAACTGTTTTTT
>TRBJ2-1|NA|NA|TRBV7-9
CASSPGRNEQFF
TGTGCCAGCAGCCCCGGTCGCAATGAGCAGTTCTTC
>TRBJ2-2|few|NA|TRBV3-1/TRBV3-2
CASSQVSGNPPGELFF
TGTGCCAGCAGCCAAGTTTCCGGGAACCCCCCCGGGGAGCTGTTTTTT
>TRBJ2-2|NA|TRBD1|TRBV29-1
CSVRTGEGELFF
TGCAGCGTGAGGACAGGGGAGGGGGAGCTGTTTTTT
>TRBJ2-1|NA|TRBD2|TRBV9
CASSVDTSGGEQFF
TGTGCCAGCAGCGTAGATACTAGCGGGGGTGAGCAGTTCTTC
>TRBJ2-7|once|NA|TRBV20-1
CSARVSYEQYF
TGCAGTGCGAGGGTCTCCTACGAGCAGTACTTC
>TRBJ2-3|NA|TRBD2|TRBV29-1
CSVEGSSGGETDTQYF
TGCAGCGTTGAAGGTTCTAGCGGGGGGGAAACAGATACGCAGTATTTT
>TRBJ2-1|NA|NA|TRBV6-2/TRBV6-3
CASSYSSRSSYNEQFF
TGTGCCAGCAGTTACTCGTCCCGGAGCTCCTACAATGAGCAGTTCTTC
>TRBJ2-1|NA|TRBD2|TRBV14
CASSQGLGSGVFF
TGTGCCAGCAGCCAAGGTTTAGGTAGCGGGGTATTCTTC
>TRBJ2-1|NA|NA|TRBV4-1
CASSQDPSDYNEQFF
TGCGCCAGCAGCCAAGATCCGAGCGATTACAATGAGCAGTTCTTC
>TRBJ2-1|once|TRBD1|TRBV11-1
CASSRTGGRNEQFF
TGTGCCAGCAGCCGAACAGGGGGGAGGAATGAGCAGTTCTTC
>TRBJ1-1|NA|NA|TRBV6-5
CASSPGRSGGTEAFF
TGTGCCAGCAGTCCGGGACGGTCGGGGGGAACTGAAGCTTTCTTT
>TRBJ2-1|NA|NA|TRBV7-2
CATGGGALSYNEQFF
TGTGCCACCGGAGGGGGGGCTTTGTCCTACAATGAGCAGTTCTTC
>TRBJ2-7|NA|TRBD2|TRBV4-2
CASSQDLNQGSGTLTYEQYF
TGTGCCAGCAGCCAAGATTTGAATCAAGGTAGCGGGACCCTCACCTACGAGCAGTACTTC